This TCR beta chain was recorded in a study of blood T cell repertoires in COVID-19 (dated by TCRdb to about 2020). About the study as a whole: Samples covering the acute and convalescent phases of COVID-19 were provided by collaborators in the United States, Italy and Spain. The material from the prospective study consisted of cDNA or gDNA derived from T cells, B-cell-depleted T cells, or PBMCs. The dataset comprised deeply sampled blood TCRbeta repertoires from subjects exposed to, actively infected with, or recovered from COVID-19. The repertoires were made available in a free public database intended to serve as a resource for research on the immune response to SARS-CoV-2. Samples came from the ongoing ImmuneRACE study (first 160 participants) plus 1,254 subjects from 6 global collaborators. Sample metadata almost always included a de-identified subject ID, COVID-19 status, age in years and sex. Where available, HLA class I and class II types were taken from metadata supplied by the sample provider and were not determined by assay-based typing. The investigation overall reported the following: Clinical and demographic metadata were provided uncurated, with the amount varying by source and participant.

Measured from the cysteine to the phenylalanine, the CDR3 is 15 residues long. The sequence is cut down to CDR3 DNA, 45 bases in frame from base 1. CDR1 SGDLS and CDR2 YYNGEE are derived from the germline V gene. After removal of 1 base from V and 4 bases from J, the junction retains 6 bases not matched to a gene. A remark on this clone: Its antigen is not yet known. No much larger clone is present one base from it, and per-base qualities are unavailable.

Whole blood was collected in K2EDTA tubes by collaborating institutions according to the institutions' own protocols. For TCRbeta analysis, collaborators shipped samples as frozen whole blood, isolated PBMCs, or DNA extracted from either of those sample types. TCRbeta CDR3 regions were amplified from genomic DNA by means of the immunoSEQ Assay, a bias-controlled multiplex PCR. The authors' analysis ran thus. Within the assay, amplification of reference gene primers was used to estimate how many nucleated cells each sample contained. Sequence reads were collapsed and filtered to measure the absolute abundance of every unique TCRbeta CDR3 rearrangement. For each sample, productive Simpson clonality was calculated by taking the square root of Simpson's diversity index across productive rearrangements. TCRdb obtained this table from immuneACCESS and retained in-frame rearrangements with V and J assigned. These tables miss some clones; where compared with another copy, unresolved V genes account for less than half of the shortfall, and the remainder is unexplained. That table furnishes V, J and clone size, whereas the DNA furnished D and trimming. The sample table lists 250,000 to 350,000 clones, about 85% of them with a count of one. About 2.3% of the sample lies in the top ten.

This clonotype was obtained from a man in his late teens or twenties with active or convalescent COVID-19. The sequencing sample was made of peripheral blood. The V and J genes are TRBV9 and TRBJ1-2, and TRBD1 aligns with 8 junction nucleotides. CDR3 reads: CASSVSQGAGYGYTF. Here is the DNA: TGTGCCAGCAGCGTATCTCAGGGGGCGGGCTATGGCTACACCTTC. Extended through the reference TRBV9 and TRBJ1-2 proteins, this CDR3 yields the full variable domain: DSGVTQTPKHLITATGQRVTLRCSPRSGDLSVYWYQQSLDQGLQFLIQYYNGEERAKGNILERFSAQQFPDLHSELNLSSLELGDSALYFCASSVSQGAGYGYTFGSGTRLTVV.